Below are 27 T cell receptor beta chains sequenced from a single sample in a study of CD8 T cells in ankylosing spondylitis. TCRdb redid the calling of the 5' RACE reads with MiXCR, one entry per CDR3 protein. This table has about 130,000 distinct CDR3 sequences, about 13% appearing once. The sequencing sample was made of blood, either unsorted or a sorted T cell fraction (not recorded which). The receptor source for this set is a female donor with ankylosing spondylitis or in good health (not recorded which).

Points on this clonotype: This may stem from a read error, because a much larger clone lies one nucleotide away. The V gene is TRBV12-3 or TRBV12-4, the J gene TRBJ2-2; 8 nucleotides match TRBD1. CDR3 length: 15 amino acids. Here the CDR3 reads CTSRITGGNTGELFF. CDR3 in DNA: TGTACCAGCAGAATAACAGGGGGGAACACCGGGGAGCTGTTTTTT.

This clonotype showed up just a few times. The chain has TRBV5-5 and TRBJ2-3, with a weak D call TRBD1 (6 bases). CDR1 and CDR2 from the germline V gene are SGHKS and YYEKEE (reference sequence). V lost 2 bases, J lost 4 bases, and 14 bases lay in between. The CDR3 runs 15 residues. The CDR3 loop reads CASSFRGGEADTQYF. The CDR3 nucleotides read TGTGCCAGCAGCTTCCGAGGGGGTGAGGCAGATACGCAGTATTTT.

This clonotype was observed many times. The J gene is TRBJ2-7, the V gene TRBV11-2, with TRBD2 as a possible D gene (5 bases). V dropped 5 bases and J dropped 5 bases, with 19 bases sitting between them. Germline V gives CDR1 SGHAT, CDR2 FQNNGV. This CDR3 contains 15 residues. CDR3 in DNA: TGTGCCAGCAGCACAAAAGGGCTAGCAGTCAACGAGCAGTACTTC. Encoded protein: CASSTKGLAVNEQYF.

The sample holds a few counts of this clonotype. CDR3 sequence reads: CAISGDIGTKSADTQYF. For the CDR3, the DNA is TGTGCCATCAGTGGGGATATCGGGACTAAAAGTGCAGATACGCAGTATTTT. The chain uses TRBV10-3 and TRBJ2-3, with 7 bases aligning to TRBD2. The length of the CDR3 is 17 residues. V was pared by 4 bases and J by 4 bases, with 14 bases of the junction left unmatched. In germline, CDR1 is ENHRY, CDR2 SYGVKD.

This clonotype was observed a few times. The CDR3 is CASSTAASGSVEQYF. The CDR3 DNA reads TGTGCCAGCAGTACGGCCGCTAGCGGGAGTGTTGAGCAGTACTTC. V is TRBV28 and J is TRBJ2-7; 10 bases fit TRBD2. The CDR3 consists of 15 residues. V trimming: 5 bases; J trimming: 7 bases; junction bases outside the gene matches: 11. Per germline, CDR1 MDHEN and CDR2 SYDVKM.

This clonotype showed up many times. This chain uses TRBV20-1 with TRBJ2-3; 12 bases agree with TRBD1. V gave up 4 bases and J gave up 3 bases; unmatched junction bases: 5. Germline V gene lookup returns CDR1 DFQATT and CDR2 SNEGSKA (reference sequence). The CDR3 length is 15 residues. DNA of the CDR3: TGCAGTGCTACCCGGGACAGGGGGCTGACAGATACGCAGTATTTT. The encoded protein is CSATRDRGLTDTQYF.

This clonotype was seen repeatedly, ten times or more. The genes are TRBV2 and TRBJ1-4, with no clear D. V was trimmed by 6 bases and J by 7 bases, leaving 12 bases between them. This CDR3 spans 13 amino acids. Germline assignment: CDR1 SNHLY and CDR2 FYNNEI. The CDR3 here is CASRDTQSEKLFF. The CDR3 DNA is TGTGCCAGCAGGGATACGCAAAGTGAAAAACTGTTTTTT.

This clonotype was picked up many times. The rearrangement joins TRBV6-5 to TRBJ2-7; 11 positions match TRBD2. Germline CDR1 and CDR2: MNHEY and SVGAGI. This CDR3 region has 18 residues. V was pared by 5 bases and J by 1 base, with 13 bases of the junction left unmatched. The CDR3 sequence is CASSTGELTSGISYEQYF. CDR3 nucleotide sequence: TGTGCCAGCAGTACCGGAGAACTGACTAGCGGGATTTCCTACGAGCAGTACTTC.

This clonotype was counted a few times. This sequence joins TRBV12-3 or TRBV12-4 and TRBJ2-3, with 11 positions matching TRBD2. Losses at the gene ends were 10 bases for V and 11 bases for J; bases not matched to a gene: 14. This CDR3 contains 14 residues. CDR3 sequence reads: CATGTSGLGSRQYF. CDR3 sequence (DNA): TGTGCCACCGGGACTAGCGGTTTAGGGAGTCGGCAGTATTTT.

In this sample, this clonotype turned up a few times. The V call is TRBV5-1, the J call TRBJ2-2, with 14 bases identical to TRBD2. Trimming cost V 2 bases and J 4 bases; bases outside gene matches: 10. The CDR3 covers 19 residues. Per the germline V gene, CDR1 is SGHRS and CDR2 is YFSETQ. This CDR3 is CASSFTTSGGAMSTGELFF. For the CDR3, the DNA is TGCGCCAGCAGCTTCACGACTAGCGGGGGGGCCATGAGCACCGGGGAGCTGTTTTTT.

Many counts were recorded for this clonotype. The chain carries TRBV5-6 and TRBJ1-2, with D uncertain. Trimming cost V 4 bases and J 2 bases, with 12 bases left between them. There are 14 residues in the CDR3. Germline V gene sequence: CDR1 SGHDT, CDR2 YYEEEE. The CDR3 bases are TGTGCCAGCAGCATCGGAGGGATAAACTATGGCTACACCTTC. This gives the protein CASSIGGINYGYTF.

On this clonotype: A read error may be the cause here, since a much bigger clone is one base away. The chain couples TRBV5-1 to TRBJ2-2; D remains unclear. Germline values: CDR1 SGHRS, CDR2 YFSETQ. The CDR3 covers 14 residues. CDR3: CASSLYQNIGELFF. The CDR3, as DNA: TGCGCCAGCAGCTTGTACCAGAACATCGGGGAGCTGTTTTTT.

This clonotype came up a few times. This CDR3 reads CASSLGTSGNTGELFF. DNA for the CDR3: TGCGCCAGCAGCTTGGGGACTAGCGGAAACACCGGGGAGCTGTTTTTT. The gene calls are TRBV5-1 and TRBJ2-2, with 10 bases fitting TRBD2. CDR1 is SGHRS, CDR2 YFSETQ, per germline. The CDR3 runs to 16 residues. After removal of 0 bases from V and 2 bases from J, the junction contained 1 base not matched to a gene. Together with reference TRBV5-1 and TRBJ2-2, the CDR3 gives the full variable domain: KAGVTQTPRYLIKTRGQQVTLSCSPISGHRSVSWYQQTPGQGLQFLFEYFSETQRNKGNFPGRFSGRQFSNSRSEMNVSTLELGDSALYLCASSLGTSGNTGELFFGEGSRLTVL.

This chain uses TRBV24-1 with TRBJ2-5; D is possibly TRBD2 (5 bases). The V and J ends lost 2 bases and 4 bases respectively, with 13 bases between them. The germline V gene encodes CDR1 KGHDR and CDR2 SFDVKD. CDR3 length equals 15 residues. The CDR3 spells CATSDSWASSETQYF. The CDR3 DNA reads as TGTGCCACCAGTGATTCTTGGGCTAGCTCAGAGACCCAGTACTTC.

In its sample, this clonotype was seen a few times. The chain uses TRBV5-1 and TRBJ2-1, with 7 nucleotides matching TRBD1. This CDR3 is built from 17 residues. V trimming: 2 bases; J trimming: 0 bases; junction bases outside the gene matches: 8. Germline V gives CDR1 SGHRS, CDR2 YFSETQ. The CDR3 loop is CASSFGPTGVSYNEQFF. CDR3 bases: TGCGCCAGCAGCTTTGGACCTACAGGGGTCTCCTACAATGAGCAGTTCTTC.

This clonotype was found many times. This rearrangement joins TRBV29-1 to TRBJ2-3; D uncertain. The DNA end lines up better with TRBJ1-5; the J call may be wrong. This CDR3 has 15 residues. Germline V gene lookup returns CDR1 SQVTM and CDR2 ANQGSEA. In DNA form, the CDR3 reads TGCAGCGTTGAGGTGGAATTGTCTAGCGTAGATACGCAGCATTTT. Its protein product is CSVEVELSSVDTQHF.

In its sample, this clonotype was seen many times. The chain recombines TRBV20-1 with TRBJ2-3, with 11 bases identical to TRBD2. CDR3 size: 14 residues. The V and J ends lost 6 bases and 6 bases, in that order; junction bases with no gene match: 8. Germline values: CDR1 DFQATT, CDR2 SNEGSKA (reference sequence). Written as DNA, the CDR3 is TGCAGTGCCGCCCGACTAGCGGGAACGGATACGCAGTATTTT. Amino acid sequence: CSAARLAGTDTQYF.

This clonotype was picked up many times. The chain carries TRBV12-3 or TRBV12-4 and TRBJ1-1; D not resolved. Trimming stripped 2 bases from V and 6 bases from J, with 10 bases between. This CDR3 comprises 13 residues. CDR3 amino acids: CASSLRREAEAFF. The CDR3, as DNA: TGTGCCAGCAGTTTACGGAGGGAGGCTGAAGCTTTCTTT.

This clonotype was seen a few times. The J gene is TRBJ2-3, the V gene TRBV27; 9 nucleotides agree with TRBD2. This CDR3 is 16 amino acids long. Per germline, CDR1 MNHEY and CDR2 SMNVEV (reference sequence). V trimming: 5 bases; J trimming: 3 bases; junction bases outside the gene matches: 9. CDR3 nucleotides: TGTGCCAGCAGTGGCGCGGGGGGGCCGCGAACAGATACGCAGTATTTT. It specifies CASSGAGGPRTDTQYF.

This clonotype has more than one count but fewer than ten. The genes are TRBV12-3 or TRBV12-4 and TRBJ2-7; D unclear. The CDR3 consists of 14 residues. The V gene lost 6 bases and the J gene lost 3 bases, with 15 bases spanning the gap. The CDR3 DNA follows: TGTGCCAGCAGGTCAACCGCCGAAAGCTACGAGCAGTACTTC. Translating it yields CASRSTAESYEQYF.

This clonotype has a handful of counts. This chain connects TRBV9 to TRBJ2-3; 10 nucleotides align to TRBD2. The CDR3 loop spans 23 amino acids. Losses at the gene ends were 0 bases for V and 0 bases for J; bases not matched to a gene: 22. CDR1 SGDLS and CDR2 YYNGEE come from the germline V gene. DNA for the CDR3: TGTGCCAGCAGCGTAGCTATTGGTAGCGGGGGGCCCCGGACCCAACTAAGCACAGATACGCAGTATTTT. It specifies CASSVAIGSGGPRTQLSTDTQYF.

The CDR3: CASSESSRGGGYEQYF. The CDR3 DNA reads as TGTGCCAGCAGTGAAAGTTCGAGAGGGGGCGGGTACGAGCAGTACTTC. The chain has TRBV2 and TRBJ2-7, with TRBD1 matching over 7 bases. The germline V gene has CDR1 SNHLY and CDR2 FYNNEI. Losses at the gene ends were 2 bases for V and 4 bases for J; bases not matched to a gene: 11. This CDR3 spans 16 amino acids.

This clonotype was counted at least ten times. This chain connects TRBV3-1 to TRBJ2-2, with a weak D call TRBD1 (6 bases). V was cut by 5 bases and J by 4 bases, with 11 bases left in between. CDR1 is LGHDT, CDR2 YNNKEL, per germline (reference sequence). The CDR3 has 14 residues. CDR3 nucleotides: TGTGCCAGCAGCAGGGGCAGGGGCACCGGGGAGCTGTTTTTT. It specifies CASSRGRGTGELFF.

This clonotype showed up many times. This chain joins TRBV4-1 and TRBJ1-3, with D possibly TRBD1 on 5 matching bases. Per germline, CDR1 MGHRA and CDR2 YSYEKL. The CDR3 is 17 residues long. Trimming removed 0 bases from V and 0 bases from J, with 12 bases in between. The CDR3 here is CASSQEPSTVSGNTIYF. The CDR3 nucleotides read TGCGCCAGCAGCCAAGAACCCTCGACAGTCTCTGGAAACACCATATATTTT.

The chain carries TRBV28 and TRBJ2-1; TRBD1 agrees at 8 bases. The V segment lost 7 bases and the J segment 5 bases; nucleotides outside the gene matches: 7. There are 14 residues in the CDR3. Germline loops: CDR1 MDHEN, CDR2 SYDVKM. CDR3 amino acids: CASKMTGDHNEQFF. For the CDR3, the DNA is TGTGCCAGCAAAATGACAGGGGATCACAATGAGCAGTTCTTC.

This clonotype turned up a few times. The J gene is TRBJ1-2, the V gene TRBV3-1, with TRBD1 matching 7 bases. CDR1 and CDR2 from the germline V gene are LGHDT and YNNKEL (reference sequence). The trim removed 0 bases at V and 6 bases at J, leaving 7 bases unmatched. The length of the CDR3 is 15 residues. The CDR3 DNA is TGTGCCAGCAGCCAAGAGTCGGGCAGGGGGAATGGCTACACCTTC. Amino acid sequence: CASSQESGRGNGYTF. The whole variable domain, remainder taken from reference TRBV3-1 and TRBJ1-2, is DTAVSQTPKYLVTQMGNDKSIKCEQNLGHDTMYWYKQDSKKFLKIMFSYNNKELIINETVPNRFSPKSPDKAHLNLHINSLELGDSAVYFCASSQESGRGNGYTFGSGTRLTVV.

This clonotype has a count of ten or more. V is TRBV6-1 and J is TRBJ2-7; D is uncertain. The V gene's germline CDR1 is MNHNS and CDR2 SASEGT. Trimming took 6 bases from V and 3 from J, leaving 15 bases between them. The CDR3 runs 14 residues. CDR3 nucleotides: TGTGCCAGCAGGACAAGGGAATTCCGCTACGAGCAGTACTTC. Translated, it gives CASRTREFRYEQYF.